This T cell receptor beta chain was sequenced during a study of control samples from healthy donors and cancer patients. Trimming removed 6 bases from V and 3 bases from J; junction bases left unmatched: 7. In germline, CDR1 is MNHEY, CDR2 SMNVEV (reference sequence). The CDR3 runs 15 residues. Some clones are missing from TCRdb's copy, which holds only in-frame ones; the method was immunoSEQ multiplex PCR. This table has 130,000 or so clones, approximately 87% appearing once. The chain is built from TRBV27 and TRBJ2-1, with 8 bases aligning to TRBD1. The sequence was obtained from a young man in good health. Sequencing input: blood. The CDR3 DNA reads as TGTGCCAGCAGGCACCGACAGGGGCTCTACAATGAGCAGTTCTTC. Amino acids: CASRHRQGLYNEQFF.